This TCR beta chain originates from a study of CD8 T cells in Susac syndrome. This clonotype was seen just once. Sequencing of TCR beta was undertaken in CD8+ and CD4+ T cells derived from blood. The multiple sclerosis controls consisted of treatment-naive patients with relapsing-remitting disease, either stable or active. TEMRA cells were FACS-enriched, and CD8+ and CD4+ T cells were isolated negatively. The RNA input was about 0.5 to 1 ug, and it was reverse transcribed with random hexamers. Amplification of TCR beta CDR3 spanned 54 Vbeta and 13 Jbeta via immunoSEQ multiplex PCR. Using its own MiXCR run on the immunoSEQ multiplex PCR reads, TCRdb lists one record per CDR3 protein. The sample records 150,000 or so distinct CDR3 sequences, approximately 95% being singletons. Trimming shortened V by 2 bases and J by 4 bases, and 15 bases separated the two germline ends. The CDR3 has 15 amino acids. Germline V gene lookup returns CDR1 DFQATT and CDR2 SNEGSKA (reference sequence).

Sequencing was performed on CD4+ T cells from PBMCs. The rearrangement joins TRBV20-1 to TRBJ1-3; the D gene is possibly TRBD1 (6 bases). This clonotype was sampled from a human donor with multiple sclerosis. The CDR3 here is CSARPRRGAGNTIYF. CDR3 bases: TGCAGTGCTAGACCCCGACGGGGGGCCGGAAACACCATATATTTT.